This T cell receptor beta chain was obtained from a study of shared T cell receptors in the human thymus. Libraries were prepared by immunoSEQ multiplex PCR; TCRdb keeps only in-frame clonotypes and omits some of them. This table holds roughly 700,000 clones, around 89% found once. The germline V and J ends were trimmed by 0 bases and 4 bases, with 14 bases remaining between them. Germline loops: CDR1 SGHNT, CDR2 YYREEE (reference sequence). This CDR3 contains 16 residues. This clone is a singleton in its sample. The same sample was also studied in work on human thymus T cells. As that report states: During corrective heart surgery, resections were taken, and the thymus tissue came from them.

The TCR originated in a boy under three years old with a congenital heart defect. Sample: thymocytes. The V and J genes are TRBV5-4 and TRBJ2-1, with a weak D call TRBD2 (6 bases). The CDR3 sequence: CASSLGVREKYNEQFF. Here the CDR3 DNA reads TGTGCCAGCAGCTTGGGGGTTCGGGAGAAATACAATGAGCAGTTCTTC.